This TCR beta chain appears in the sequencing data of a study of T cell responses to AZD1222 COVID-19 vaccine. Overall study results and limits: When two AZD1222 doses had been given, Spike-specific TCR breadth and depth rose. In a largely white British group with more females than males, clonal diversity was possibly underestimated. Nearly half of unique spike-specific TCRs reportedly avoided B.1.351 and B.1.1.7 mutated regions. Of the AZD1222 recipients, only 5 or 6 were seropositive at baseline.

The V end was cut by 3 bases, the J end by 5 bases, with 14 bases between. CDR3 length equals 15 residues. Germline lookup yields CDR1 LNHDA and CDR2 SQIVND (reference sequence). With regard to this clone: Its antigen is as yet unknown.

Assay: immunoSEQ multiplex PCR; the TCRdb copy retains only in-frame clones and omits some. Among 150,000 to 200,000 clones listed, just over 90% were seen once. This material consisted of peripheral blood, taken on day 0 of AZD1222 vaccination. V and J are TRBV19 and TRBJ1-5, with D perhaps TRBD1 (5 bases). The TCR comes from an adult in good health. The CDR3 here is CASSMGSGLDQPQHF. The CDR3 region has the DNA TGTGCCAGTAGTATGGGGTCAGGGTTGGATCAGCCCCAGCATTTT.